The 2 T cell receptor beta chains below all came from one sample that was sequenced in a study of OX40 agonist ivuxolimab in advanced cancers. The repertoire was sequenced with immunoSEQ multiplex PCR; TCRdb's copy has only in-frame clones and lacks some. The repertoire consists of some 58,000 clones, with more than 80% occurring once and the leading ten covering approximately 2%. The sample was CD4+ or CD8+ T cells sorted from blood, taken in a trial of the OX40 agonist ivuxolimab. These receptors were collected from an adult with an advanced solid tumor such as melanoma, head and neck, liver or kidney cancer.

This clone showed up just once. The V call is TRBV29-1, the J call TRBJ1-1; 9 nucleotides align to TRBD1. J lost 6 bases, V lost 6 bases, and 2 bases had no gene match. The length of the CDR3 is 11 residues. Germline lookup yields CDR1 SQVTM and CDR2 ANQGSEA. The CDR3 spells CSVQGASEAFF. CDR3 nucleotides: TGCAGCGTACAGGGGGCCTCTGAAGCTTTCTTT.

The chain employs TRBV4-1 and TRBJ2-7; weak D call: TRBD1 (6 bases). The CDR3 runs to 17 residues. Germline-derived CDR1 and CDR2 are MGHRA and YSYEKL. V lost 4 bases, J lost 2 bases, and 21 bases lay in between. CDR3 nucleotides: TGCGCCAGCAGCCCGTCGTCGCCCGGGACACCCACCTACGAGCAGTACTTC. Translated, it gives CASSPSSPGTPTYEQYF.